This T cell receptor (beta chain) was obtained from a study of T cells in Graves' hyperthyroidism and ophthalmopathy. This clonotype was seen a few times. The CDR3 spans 13 residues. V was clipped by 4 bases and J by 4 bases; unmatched bases: 1. Germline V gives CDR1 SNHLY, CDR2 FYNNEI. There were TCR beta CDR3 regions amplified from RNA transcripts. The HTBI primer set drove a first-round RT-PCR of the TCR CDR3. Each CDR3 protein is one row after TCRdb ran MiXCR on the multiplex PCR reads. The table shows 350,000 to 450,000 distinct CDR3 sequences, with about a sixth occurring only once. Material: blood. The rearrangement joins TRBV2 to TRBJ2-5, with TRBD2 matching over 9 bases. This sequence was found in a woman aged 25 to 39 with Graves' hyperthyroidism that later progressed to Graves' ophthalmopathy. DNA for the CDR3: TGTGCCAGCAGTGGGACTAGCGTAGAGACCCAGTACTTC. Translation gives CASSGTSVETQYF.